Below are 9 T cell receptor beta chains sequenced from a single sample in a study of CD8 T cells in Susac syndrome. Random hexamers were used to reverse transcribe the RNA input (roughly 0.5 to 1 ug). A single record per CDR3 protein comes from TCRdb applying MiXCR to the immunoSEQ multiplex PCR reads. The sample records approximately 180,000 distinct CDR3 sequences, under 95% being singletons. Source material: CD4+ T cells from PBMCs. These receptors originate from a human donor with multiple sclerosis.

This chain links TRBV5-1 with TRBJ2-7; no clear D. Trimming pared 9 bases from V and 0 bases from J, leaving 10 bases between. The CDR3 is 12 amino acids. From germline, CDR1 is SGHRS and CDR2 YFSETQ. The CDR3 is CATSKDSYEQYF. The DNA of the CDR3 is TGCGCCACATCAAAGGACTCCTACGAGCAGTACTTC.

V usage is TRBV6-2 or TRBV6-3 and J usage is TRBJ2-2; 9 bases match TRBD1. From germline, CDR1 is MNHEY and CDR2 SVGEGT. The J segment lost 8 bases and the V segment lost 6 bases, leaving 10 bases of the junction unmatched. CDR3 length: 15 residues. The CDR3 bases are TGTGCCAGCAGCCAACAGGGACAGGGTATGGGGGAGCTGTTTTTT. It yields the protein CASSQQGQGMGELFF.

In this sample, this clonotype turned up once. CDR3 sequence (DNA): TGCGCCAGCAGCTTGGCGGGGCAGGGAGGCGCTGAAGCTTTCTTT. Encoded protein: CASSLAGQGGAEAFF. This chain links TRBV5-1 with TRBJ1-1, with D perhaps matching TRBD1 (5 bases). This CDR3 has 15 amino acids. Germline assignment: CDR1 SGHRS and CDR2 YFSETQ. Trimming left V 0 bases short and J 6 bases short, with 15 bases between. Supplemented by reference TRBV5-1 and TRBJ1-1, the full variable domain reads KAGVTQTPRYLIKTRGQQVTLSCSPISGHRSVSWYQQTPGQGLQFLFEYFSETQRNKGNFPGRFSGRQFSNSRSEMNVSTLELGDSALYLCASSLAGQGGAEAFFGQGTRLTVV.

The rearrangement joins TRBV9 to TRBJ2-1; 9 positions match TRBD2. Trimming cost V 3 bases and J 10 bases; bases outside gene matches: 8. CDR1 SGDLS and CDR2 YYNGEE come from the germline V gene. The CDR3 contains 14 residues. CDR3 bases: TGTGCCAGCAGCGCCCGACTAGCGGCGGGGGAGCAGTTCTTC. Encoded protein: CASSARLAAGEQFF.

V usage is TRBV2 and J usage is TRBJ1-1; D may be TRBD1 (5 bases). CDR3 length: 15 residues. Per germline, CDR1 SNHLY and CDR2 FYNNEI. V was pared by 6 bases and J by 0 bases, with 14 bases between. The CDR3 sequence is CASRRETDMNTEAFF. The CDR3 DNA is TGTGCCAGCAGGAGGGAGACGGACATGAACACTGAAGCTTTCTTT.

The chain links TRBV6-2 or TRBV6-3 to TRBJ2-1; the D is unclear. Germline CDR1 is MNHEY and CDR2 is SVGEGT. This CDR3 is 15 amino acids long. The V and J ends lost 8 bases and 0 bases respectively, with 14 bases between them. The CDR3 DNA is TGTGCCAGCTTCGACGGAACCAGCTCCTACAATGAGCAGTTCTTC. It translates to CASFDGTSSYNEQFF.

The chain is built from TRBV6-5 and TRBJ2-7; D is possibly TRBD1 (5 bases). The V gene's germline CDR1 is MNHEY and CDR2 SVGAGI. Trimming took 1 base from V and 2 from J, leaving 12 bases between them. The CDR3 has 15 residues. The CDR3 region is CASSYLAQGAYEQYF. Written as DNA, the CDR3 is TGTGCCAGCAGTTACTTGGCGCAGGGCGCCTACGAGCAGTACTTC.

The chain recombines TRBV6-1 with TRBJ2-3; 10 positions match TRBD2. Germline trimming cut 11 bases from V and 2 bases from J; bases unmatched to any gene: 16. This CDR3 is 17 amino acids long. CDR1 is MNHNS and CDR2 is SASEGT in the germline V gene. CDR3 amino acids: CAAAARASGGFTDTQYF. CDR3 nucleotides: TGTGCCGCAGCAGCGAGGGCTAGCGGGGGATTCACAGATACGCAGTATTTT.

There are a few counts of this clonotype. The gene calls are TRBV27 and TRBJ1-1, with D possibly TRBD1 on 6 matching bases. Trimming pared 8 bases from V and 3 bases from J, leaving 13 bases between. The CDR3 loop spans 13 amino acids. Germline CDR1 reads MNHEY; CDR2 reads SMNVEV (reference sequence). The CDR3 region is CASSRGRDTEAFF. The CDR3 nucleotides read TGTGCCAGCTCAAGGGGGAGGGACACTGAAGCTTTCTTT.